This T cell receptor (beta chain) was identified in a study of T cells after yellow fever vaccination. The sample holds many counts of this clonotype. Its antigen is as yet unknown. General observations from the study: Researchers noted that a small share of clonotypes showed up in both CD4 and CD8 compartments.

Conversion of TCR transcripts into cDNA relied on 5'RACE template switching, which added a universal primer site and UMIs. TCRdb analysed the 5' RACE reads with MiXCR anew, one entry per CDR3 protein. The sample lists 300,000 to 350,000 distinct CDR3 sequences, approximately 4% occurring once. In germline, CDR1 is LGHDT, CDR2 YNNKEL (reference sequence). CDR3 length: 14 amino acids. The germline V and J ends were trimmed by 1 base and 8 bases, with 9 bases remaining between them. Sequences were derived from PBMCs, sampled 5 days after the yellow fever booster vaccination. The clonotype comes from a man in his late teens or twenties who received the YFV17D yellow fever vaccine. The chain employs TRBV3-1 and TRBJ1-6; D perhaps matches TRBD1 (5 bases). The CDR3 DNA follows: TGTGCCAGCAGCCAAGTCGGGGGGGATTCACCCCTCCACTTT. This translates into CASSQVGGDSPLHF. Supplemented by reference TRBV3-1 and TRBJ1-6, the full variable domain reads DTAVSQTPKYLVTQMGNDKSIKCEQNLGHDTMYWYKQDSKKFLKIMFSYNNKELIINETVPNRFSPKSPDKAHLNLHINSLELGDSAVYFCASSQVGGDSPLHFGNGTRLTVT.